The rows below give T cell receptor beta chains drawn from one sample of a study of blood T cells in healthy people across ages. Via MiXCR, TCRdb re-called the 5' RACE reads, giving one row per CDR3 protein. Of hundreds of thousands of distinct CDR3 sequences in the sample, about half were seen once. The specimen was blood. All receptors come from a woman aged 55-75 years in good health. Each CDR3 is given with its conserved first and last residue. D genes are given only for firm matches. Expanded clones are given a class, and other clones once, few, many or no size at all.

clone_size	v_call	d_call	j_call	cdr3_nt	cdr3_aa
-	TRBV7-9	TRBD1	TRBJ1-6	TGTGCCAGCAGCTCACAGGGGAAATCACCCCTCCACTTT	CASSSQGKSPLHF
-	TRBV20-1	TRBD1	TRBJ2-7	TGCAGTGCTAGAGCAGGGGGCAGGGACTACGAGCAGTACTTC	CSARAGGRDYEQYF
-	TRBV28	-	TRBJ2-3	TGTGCCAGCAGTTCATCACCTCCTAAGGGTACGCAGTATTTT	CASSSSPPKGTQYF
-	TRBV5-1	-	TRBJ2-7	TGCGCCAGCGGCTCACAGGGATATAGGTACGAGCAGTACTTC	CASGSQGYRYEQYF
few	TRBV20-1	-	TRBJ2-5	TGCAGTGCACATACCACCGCGACAGGATGGACCCAGTACTTC	CSAHTTATGWTQYF
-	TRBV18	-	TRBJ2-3	TGTGCCAGCTCACGAACTAGCCGGGATACGCAGTATTTT	CASSRTSRDTQYF
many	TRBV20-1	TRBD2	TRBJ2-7	TGCAGTGCTAGAGATATGCGGGAGGACGAGCAGTACTTC	CSARDMREDEQYF
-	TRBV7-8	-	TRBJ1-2	TGTGCCAGCAGCTTAACCTCAATAGTCTATGGCTACACCTTC	CASSLTSIVYGYTF
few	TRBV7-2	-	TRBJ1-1	TGTGCCAGCAGCTTAGAATGGACCCCGAACACTGAAGCTTTCTTT	CASSLEWTPNTEAFF
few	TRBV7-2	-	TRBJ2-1	TGTGCCAGCCTCTTTATGATTAGCTCGTACAATGAGCAGTTCTTC	CASLFMISSYNEQFF
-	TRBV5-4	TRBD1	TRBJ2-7	TGTGCCAGCAGTTGGCATAGGGGACAGGGAGCCTACGAGCAGTACTTC	CASSWHRGQGAYEQYF
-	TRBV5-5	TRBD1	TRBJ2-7	TGTGCCAGCAGCCGGGACAGGGGGCTCGACGAGCAGTACTTC	CASSRDRGLDEQYF
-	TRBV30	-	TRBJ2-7	TGTGCCTGGAGTTCCCCCGGACTGGGTTACAATGAGCAGTACTTC	CAWSSPGLGYNEQYF
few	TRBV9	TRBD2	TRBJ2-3	TGTGCCAGCAACCCCCACCCGGGACTAGCGGGTCGAGATACGCAGTATTTT	CASNPHPGLAGRDTQYF
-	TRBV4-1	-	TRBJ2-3	TGCGCCAGCAGCCAAGTCTTAGGTGCAGGGAAAAAAGATACGCAGTATTTT	CASSQVLGAGKKDTQYF
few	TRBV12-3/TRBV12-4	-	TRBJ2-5	TGTGCCAGCAGTTTACGCCGGGAGCAGTACTTC	CASSLRREQYF
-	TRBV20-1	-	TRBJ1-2	TGCAGTGCTAGTTCCGGGATCCTTTATGGCTACACCTTC	CSASSGILYGYTF
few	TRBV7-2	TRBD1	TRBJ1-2	TGTGCCAGCAGCTTAACTACAGGGGACTATGGCTACACCTTC	CASSLTTGDYGYTF
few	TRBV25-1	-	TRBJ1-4	TGTGCCAGCAGTGTTCCCCAGGGGCCTAATGAAAAACTGTTTTTT	CASSVPQGPNEKLFF
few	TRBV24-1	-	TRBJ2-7	TGTGCCACTCAGGGCCGGGCCTACGAGCAGTACTTC	CATQGRAYEQYF
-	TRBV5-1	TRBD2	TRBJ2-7	TGCGCCAGCAGCTCCAGGAGCGGGAGCGACGAGCAGTACTTC	CASSSRSGSDEQYF
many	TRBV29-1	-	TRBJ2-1	TGCAGCGTTGAAGATGTTATGAGCTCCTACAATGAGCAGTTCTTC	CSVEDVMSSYNEQFF
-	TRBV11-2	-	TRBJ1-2	TGTGCCAGCAGCTCCGAGGGGGGCGTGGGGTATGGCTACACCTTC	CASSSEGGVGYGYTF
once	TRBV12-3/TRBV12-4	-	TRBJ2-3	TGTGCCAGCAGTTTAAGTACAGGGCGGGAAAGGGATACGCAGTATTTT	CASSLSTGRERDTQYF
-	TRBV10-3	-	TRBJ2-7	TGTGCCATCAGTGAGCCGGGCCGACTACGGGGGTCCTACGAGCAGTACTTC	CAISEPGRLRGSYEQYF
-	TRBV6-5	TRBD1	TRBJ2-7	TGTGCCAGCAGGTCGGGACAGGGACTTGGTGAGCAGTACTTC	CASRSGQGLGEQYF
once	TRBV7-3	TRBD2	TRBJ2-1	TGTGCCAGCAGCACCCGCGGGGGAAACAATGAGCAGTTCTTC	CASSTRGGNNEQFF
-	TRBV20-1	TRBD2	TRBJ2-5	TGCAGTGCTAGCCACCGGGGCCGGGAGGACCAAGAGACCCAGTACTTC	CSASHRGREDQETQYF
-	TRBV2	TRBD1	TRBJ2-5	TGTGCCAGCAGTTCGGACAGGGGGTACCAAGAGACCCAGTACTTC	CASSSDRGYQETQYF
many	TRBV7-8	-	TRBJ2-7	TGTGCCAGCAGTGGGGGCGGACGGGCCGAGCAGTACTTC	CASSGGGRAEQYF
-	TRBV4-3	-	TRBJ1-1	TGCGCCAGCAGCCAGCTGAAGCAGTTGAACACTGAAGCTTTCTTT	CASSQLKQLNTEAFF
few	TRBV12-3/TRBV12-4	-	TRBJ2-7	TGTGCCAGCAGGGTATCTACAGAGCAGTACTTC	CASRVSTEQYF
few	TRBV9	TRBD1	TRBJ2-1	TGTGCCAGCAGCGCCTCAGGGGGCGGGAACGATGAGCAGTTCTTC	CASSASGGGNDEQFF
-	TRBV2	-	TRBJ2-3	TGTGCCAGCAGCATGACTGGAGGGGGGGCAGATACGCAGTATTTT	CASSMTGGGADTQYF
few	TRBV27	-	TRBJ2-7	TGTGCCAGCGGGAATAACTACGAGCAGTACTTC	CASGNNYEQYF
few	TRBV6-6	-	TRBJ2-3	TGTGCCAGCACGTCGTCGTCTAGCACAGATACGCAGTATTTT	CASTSSSSTDTQYF
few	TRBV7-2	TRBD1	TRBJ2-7	TGTGCCAGCAGACCTACAGGACAGGGCAACGAGCAGTACTTC	CASRPTGQGNEQYF
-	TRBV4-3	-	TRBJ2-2	TGCGCCAGCAGCCACGCGGGCAGGGGAACCGGGGAGCTGTTTTTT	CASSHAGRGTGELFF
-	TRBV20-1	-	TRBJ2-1	TGCAGTGCTAGACTAGCTGAATCCTACAATGAGCAGTTCTTC	CSARLAESYNEQFF
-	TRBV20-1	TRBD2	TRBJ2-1	TGCAGTGCTCTAGCGGGGGGGTACAATGAGCAGTTCTTC	CSALAGGYNEQFF
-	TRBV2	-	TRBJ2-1	TGTGCCAGCAGGGACGCTTACAATGAGCAGTTCTTC	CASRDAYNEQFF
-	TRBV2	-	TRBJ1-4	TGTGCCAGCAGTCTGTTGGGATTGAATGAAAAACTGTTTTTT	CASSLLGLNEKLFF
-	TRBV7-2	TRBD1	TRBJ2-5	TGTGCCAGCAGCTGGACAGGCCGGCCCACACCACAAGAGACCCAGTACTTC	CASSWTGRPTPQETQYF
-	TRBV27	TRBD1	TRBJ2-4	TGTGCCAGCAGTTCGGGACAGGTAGCCAAAAACATTCAGTACTTC	CASSSGQVAKNIQYF
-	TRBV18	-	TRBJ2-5	TGTGCCAGCTCACCGACGAGGGGGGTATTCCGGGAGACCCAGTACTTC	CASSPTRGVFRETQYF
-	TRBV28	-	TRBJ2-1	TGTGCCAGCAGCTGGGGGCAAGTCCCTTTTCTCTACAATGAGCAGTTCTTC	CASSWGQVPFLYNEQFF
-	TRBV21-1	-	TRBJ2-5	TGTGCCAGCAGCAAAGCTGATAGGGTAGAGACCCAGTACTTC	CASSKADRVETQYF
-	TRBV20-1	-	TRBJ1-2	TGCAGTGCTAGTAGGGGGGACTATGGCTACACCTTC	CSASRGDYGYTF
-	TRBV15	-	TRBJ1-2	TGTGCCACCAGCAGAGAGGAGCGGGACCGGGATGGCTACACCTTC	CATSREERDRDGYTF
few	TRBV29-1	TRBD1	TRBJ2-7	TGCAGCGTCAAGGGGGCACTCCTGGACGAGCAGTACTTC	CSVKGALLDEQYF
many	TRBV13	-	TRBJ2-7	TGTGCCAGCAGCCCCACTGGCAGCTCGGAGTTCTCCTACGAGCAGTACTTC	CASSPTGSSEFSYEQYF
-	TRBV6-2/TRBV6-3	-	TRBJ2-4	TGTGCCAGCAGTTACGTTCTTGGTGGCAAAAACATTCAGTACTTC	CASSYVLGGKNIQYF
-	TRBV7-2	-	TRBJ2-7	TGTGCCAGCAGCCTAGACGGAGACAATGAGCAGTACTTC	CASSLDGDNEQYF
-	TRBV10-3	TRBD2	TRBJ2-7	TGTGCCATCAGTGAACGGCGGGAGGGCTCCTACGAGCAGTACTTC	CAISERREGSYEQYF
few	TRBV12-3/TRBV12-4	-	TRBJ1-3	TGTGCCAGCAGTTTTGTACTCTCTGGAAACACCATATATTTT	CASSFVLSGNTIYF
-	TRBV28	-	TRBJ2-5	TGTGCCAGCAGTTTTCAGGCCCGAGAGACCCAGTACTTC	CASSFQARETQYF
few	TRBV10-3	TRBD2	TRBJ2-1	TGTGCCATCAGTAGCCTAGCGGGAGAGCTTAGGGGTGAGCAGTTCTTC	CAISSLAGELRGEQFF
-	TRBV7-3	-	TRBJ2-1	TGTGCCAGCAGCTTCTTAGGCTACAATGAGCAGTTCTTC	CASSFLGYNEQFF
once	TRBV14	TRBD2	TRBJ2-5	TGTGCCAGCAGCCAAGATCGACTAGCGAGAGGGGAGACCCAGTACTTC	CASSQDRLARGETQYF